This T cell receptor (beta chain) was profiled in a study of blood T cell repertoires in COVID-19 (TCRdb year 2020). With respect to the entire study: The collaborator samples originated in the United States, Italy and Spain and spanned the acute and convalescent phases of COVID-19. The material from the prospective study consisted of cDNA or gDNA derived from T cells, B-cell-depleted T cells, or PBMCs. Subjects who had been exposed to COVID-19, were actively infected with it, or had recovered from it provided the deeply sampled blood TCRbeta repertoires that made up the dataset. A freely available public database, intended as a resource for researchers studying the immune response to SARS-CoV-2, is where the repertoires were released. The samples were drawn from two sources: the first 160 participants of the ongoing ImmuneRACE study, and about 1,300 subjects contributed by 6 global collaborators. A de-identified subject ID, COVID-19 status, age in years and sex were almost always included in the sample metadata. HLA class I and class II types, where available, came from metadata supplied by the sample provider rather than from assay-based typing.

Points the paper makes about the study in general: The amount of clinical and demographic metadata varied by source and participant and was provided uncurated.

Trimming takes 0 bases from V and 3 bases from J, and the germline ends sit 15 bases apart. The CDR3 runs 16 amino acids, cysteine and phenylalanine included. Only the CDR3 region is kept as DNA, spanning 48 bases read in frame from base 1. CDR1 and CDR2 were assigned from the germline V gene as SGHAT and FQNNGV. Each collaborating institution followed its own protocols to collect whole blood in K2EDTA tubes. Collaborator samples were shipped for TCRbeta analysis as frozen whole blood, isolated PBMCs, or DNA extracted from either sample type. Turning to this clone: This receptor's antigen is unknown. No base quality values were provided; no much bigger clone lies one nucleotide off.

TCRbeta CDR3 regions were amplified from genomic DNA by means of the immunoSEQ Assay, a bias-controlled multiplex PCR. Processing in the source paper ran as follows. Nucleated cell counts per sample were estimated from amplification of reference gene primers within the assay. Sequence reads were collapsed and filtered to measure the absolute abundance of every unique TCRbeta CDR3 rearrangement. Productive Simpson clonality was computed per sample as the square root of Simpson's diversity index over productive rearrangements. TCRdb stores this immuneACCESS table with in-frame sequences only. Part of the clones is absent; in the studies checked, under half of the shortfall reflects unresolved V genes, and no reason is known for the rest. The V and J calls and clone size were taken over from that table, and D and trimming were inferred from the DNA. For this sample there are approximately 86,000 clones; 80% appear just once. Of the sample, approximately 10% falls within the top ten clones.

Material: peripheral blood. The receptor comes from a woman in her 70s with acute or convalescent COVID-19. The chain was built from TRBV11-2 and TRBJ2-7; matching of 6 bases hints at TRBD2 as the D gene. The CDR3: CASSLDTGATYYEQYF. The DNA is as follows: TGTGCCAGCAGCTTAGATACGGGAGCAACCTACTACGAGCAGTACTTC. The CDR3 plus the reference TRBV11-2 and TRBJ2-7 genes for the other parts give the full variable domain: EAGVAQSPRYKIIEKRQSVAFWCNPISGHATLYWYQQILGQGPKLLIQFQNNGVVDDSQLPKDRFSAERLKGVDSTLKIQPAKLEDSAVYLCASSLDTGATYYEQYFGPGTRLTVT.